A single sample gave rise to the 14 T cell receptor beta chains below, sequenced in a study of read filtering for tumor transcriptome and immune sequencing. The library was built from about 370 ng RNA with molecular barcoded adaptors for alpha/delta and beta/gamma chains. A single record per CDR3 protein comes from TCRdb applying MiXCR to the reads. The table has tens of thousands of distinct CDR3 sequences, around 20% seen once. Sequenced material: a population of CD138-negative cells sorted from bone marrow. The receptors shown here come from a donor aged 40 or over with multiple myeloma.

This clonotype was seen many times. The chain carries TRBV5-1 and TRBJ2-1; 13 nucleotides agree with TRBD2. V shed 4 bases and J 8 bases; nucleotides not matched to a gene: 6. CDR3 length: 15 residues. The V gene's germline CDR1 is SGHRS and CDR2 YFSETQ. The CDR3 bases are TGCGCCAGCAGCCCGGGGACTAGCGGGATCTATGAGCAGTTCTTC. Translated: CASSPGTSGIYEQFF.

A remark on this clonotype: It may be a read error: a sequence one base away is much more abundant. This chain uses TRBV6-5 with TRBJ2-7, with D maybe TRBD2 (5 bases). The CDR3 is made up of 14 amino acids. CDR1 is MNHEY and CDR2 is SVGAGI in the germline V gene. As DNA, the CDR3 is TGTGCCAGCAGTTACTTGCGGACTTCCTACGAGCAGTACTTT. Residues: CASSYLRTSYEQYF.

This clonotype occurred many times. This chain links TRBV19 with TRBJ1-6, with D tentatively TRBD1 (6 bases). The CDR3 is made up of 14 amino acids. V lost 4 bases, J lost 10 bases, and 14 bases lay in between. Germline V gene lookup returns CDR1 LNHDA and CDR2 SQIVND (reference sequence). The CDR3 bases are TGTGCCAGTAGTACCGGACAGAGATACTCACCCCTCCACTTT. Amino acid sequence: CASSTGQRYSPLHF.

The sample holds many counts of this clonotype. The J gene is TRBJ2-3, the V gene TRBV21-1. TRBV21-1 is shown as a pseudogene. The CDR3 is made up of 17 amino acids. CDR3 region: CASSKVLSCSSTDTQYF. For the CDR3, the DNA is TGTGCCAGCAGCAAAGTCCTTAGTTGTTCGAGCACAGATACGCAGTATTTT.

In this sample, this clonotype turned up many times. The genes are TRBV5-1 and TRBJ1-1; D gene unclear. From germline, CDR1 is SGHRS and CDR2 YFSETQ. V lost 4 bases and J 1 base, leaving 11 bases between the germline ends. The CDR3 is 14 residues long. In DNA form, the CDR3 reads TGCGCCAGCAGCCCGGACCCAAAGAACACTGAAGCTTTCTTT. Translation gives CASSPDPKNTEAFF.

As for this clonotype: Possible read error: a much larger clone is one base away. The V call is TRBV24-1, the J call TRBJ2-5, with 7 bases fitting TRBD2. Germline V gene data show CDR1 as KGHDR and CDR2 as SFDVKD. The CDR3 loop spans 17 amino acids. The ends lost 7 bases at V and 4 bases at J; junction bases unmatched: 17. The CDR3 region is CATSTTLAEPGRETQYF. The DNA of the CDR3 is TGTGCCACCAGCACCACCCTAGCGGAGCCGGGACGAGAGACCCAGTACTTC.

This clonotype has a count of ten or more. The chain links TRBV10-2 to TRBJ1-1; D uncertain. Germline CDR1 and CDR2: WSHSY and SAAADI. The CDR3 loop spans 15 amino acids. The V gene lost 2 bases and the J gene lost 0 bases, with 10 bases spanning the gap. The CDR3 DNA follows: TGCGCCAGCAGTGAGCAAGAGGTATTGAACACTGAAGCTTTCTTT. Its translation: CASSEQEVLNTEAFF.

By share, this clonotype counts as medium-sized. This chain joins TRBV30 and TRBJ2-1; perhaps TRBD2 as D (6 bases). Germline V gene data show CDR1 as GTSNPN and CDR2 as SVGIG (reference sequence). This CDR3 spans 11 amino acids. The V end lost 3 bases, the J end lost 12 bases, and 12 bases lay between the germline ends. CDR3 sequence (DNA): TGTGCCTGGAGGACCGGGACTGTGCAGTTCTTC. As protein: CAWRTGTVQFF.

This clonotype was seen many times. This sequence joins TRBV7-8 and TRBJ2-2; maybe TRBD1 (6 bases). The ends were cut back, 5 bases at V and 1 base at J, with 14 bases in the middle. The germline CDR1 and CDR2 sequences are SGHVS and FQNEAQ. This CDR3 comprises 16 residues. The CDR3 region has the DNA TGTGCCAGCAGCCGTCAGGGGCTCGGGAACACCGGGGAGCTGTTTTTT. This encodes CASSRQGLGNTGELFF.

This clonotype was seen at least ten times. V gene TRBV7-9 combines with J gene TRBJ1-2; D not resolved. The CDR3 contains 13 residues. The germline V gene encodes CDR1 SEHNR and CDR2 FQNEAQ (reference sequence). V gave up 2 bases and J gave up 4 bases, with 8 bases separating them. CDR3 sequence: CASSLKQSYGYTF. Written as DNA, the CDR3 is TGTGCCAGCAGCTTAAAACAGAGCTATGGCTACACCTTC. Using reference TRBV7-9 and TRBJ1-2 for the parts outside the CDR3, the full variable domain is DTGVSQNPRHKITKRGQNVTFRCDPISEHNRLYWYRQTLGQGPEFLTYFQNEAQLEKSRLLSDRFSAERPKGSFSTLEIQRTEQGDSAMYLCASSLKQSYGYTFGSGTRLTVV.

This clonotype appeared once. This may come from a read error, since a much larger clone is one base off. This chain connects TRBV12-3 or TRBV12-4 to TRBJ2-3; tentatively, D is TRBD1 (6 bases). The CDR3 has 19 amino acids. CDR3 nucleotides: TGTACCAGCAGTCCCTCAGGGGAGACGGGTCCAAGGGGCACAGATACGCAGTATTTT. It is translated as CTSSPSGETGPRGTDTQYF.

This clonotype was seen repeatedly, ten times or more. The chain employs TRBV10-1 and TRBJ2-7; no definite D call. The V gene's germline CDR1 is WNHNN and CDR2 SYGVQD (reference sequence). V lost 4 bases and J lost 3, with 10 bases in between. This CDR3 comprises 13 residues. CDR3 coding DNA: TGCGCCAGCAGTGCCGGAACGAACTACGAGCAGTACTTC. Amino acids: CASSAGTNYEQYF.

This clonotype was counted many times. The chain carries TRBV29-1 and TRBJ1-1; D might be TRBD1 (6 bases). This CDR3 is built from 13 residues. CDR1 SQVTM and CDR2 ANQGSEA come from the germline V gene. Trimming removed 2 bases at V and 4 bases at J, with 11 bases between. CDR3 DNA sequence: TGCAGCGTTGAAACAGGGTCGGGCACTGAAGCTTTCTTT. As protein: CSVETGSGTEAFF.

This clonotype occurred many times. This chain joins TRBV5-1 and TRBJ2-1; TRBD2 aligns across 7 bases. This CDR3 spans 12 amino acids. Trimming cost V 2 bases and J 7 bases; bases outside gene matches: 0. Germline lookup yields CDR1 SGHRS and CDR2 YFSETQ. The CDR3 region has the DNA TGCGCCAGCAGCTTACTAGCGAATGAGCAGTTCTTC. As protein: CASSLLANEQFF. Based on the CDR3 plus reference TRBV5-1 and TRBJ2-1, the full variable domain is KAGVTQTPRYLIKTRGQQVTLSCSPISGHRSVSWYQQTPGQGLQFLFEYFSETQRNKGNFPGRFSGRQFSNSRSEMNVSTLELGDSALYLCASSLLANEQFFGPGTRLTVL.